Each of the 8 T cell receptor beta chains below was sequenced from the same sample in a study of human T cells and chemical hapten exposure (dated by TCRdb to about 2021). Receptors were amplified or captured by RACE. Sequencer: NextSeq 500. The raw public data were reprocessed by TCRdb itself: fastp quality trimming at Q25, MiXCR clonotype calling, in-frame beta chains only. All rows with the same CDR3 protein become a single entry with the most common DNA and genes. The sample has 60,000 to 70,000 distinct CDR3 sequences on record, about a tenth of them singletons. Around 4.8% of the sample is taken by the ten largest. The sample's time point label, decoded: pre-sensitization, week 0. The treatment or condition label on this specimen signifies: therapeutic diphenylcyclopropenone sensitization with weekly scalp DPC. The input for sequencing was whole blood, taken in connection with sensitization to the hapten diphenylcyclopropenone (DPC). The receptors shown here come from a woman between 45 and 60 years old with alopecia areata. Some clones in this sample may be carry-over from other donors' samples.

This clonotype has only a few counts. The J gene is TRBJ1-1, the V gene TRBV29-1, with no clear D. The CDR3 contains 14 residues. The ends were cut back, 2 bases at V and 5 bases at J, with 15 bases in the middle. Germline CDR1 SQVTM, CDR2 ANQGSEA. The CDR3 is CSVEFAGGRTEAFF. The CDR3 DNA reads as TGCAGCGTTGAATTCGCAGGAGGAAGGACTGAAGCTTTCTTT.

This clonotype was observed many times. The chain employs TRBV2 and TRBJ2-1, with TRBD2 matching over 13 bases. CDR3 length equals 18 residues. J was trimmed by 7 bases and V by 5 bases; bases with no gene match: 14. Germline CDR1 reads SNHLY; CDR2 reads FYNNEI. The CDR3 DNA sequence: TGTGCCAGCAGTTATCCGACTAGCGGGAGGATGAATGGTAATGAGCAGTTCTTC. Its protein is CASSYPTSGRMNGNEQFF.

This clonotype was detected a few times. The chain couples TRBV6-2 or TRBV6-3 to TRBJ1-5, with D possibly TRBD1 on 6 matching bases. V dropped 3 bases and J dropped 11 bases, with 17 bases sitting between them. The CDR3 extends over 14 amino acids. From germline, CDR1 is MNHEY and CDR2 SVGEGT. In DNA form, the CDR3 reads TGTGCCAGCAGTTATACAGGGAACCGAGGAGCCCAGCATTTT. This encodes CASSYTGNRGAQHF.

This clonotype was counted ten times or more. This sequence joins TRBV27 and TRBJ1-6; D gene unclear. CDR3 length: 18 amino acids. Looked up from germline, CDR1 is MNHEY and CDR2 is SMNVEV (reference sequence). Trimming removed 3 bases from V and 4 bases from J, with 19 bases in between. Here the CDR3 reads CASSFSGGRTTYNSPLHF. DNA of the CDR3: TGTGCCAGCAGTTTTTCAGGCGGACGGACGACTTATAATTCACCCCTCCACTTT.

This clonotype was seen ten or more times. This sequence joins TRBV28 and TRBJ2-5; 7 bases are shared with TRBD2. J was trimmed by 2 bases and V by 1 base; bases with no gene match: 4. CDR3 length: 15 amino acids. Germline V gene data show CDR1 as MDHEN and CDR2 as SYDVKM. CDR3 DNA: TGTGCCAGCAGTTTATCCACTAGCGTACAAGAGACCCAGTACTTC. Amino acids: CASSLSTSVQETQYF.

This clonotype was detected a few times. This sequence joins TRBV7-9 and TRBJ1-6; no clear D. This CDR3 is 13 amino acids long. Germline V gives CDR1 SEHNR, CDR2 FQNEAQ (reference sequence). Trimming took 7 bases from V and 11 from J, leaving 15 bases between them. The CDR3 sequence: CASNFGPRAPLHF. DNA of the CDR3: TGTGCCAGCAACTTTGGGCCCAGAGCACCCCTCCACTTT.

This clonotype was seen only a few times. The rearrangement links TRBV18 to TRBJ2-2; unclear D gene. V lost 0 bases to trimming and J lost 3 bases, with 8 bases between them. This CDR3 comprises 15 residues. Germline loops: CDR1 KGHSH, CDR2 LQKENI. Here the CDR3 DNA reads TGTGCCAGCTCACCACCGAATAGCTACACCGGGGAGCTGTTTTTT. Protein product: CASSPPNSYTGELFF.

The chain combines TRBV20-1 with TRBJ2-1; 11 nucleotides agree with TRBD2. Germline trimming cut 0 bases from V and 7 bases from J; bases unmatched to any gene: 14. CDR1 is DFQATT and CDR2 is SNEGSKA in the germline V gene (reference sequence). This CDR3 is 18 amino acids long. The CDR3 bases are TGCAGTGCTAGAGAGACCTTAGCGGGAGGGAATTTGGGAAATGAGCAGTTCTTC. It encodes CSARETLAGGNLGNEQFF.